These T cell receptor beta chains were read from a single sample in a study of blood T cells in healthy people across ages. TCRdb re-called the 5' RACE reads with MiXCR, one entry per CDR3 protein. Here the sample spans approximately 800,000 distinct CDR3 sequences, about 34% being singletons. The sample consisted of blood. These receptors were obtained from a man aged 18-30 years in good health. CDR3s include the opening cysteine and the closing phenylalanine or tryptophan. The D gene is left open where the match is weak. Clone size appears in some rows only: once, few, many, or a class for an expanded clone.

j_call v_call clone_size d_call cdr3_aa cdr3_nt
TRBJ2-7 TRBV25-1 - - CASSEYQGSEQYF TGTGCCAGCAGTGAATATCAGGGATCCGAGCAGTACTTC
TRBJ2-1 TRBV4-1 - - CASSRLLGVGDKEQFF TGCGCCAGCAGCCGCCTGCTAGGTGTTGGAGACAAGGAGCAGTTCTTC
TRBJ1-5 TRBV6-2/TRBV6-3 - - CASRRKGVNQPQHF TGTGCCAGCCGGAGAAAGGGGGTCAATCAGCCCCAGCATTTT
TRBJ2-7 TRBV5-1 - - CASSLAGATNYEQYF TGCGCCAGCAGCTTGGCCGGTGCTACCAACTACGAGCAGTACTTC
TRBJ1-2 TRBV20-1 - - CSALPGSANYGYTF TGCAGTGCTCTTCCGGGATCCGCTAACTATGGCTACACCTTC
TRBJ2-7 TRBV13 - - CASSPRQAPSYEQYF TGTGCCAGCAGCCCCCGACAGGCCCCCTCCTACGAGCAGTACTTC
TRBJ1-2 TRBV20-1 - TRBD1 CSASGQGGFDGYTF TGCAGTGCTAGCGGACAGGGAGGTTTTGATGGCTACACCTTC
TRBJ2-7 TRBV11-2 - TRBD2 CASSLWTSDEQYF TGTGCCAGCAGCTTGTGGACTAGCGACGAGCAGTACTTC
TRBJ2-5 TRBV7-2 - - CASSIQATQYF TGTGCCAGCAGCATCCAAGCGACCCAGTACTTC
TRBJ1-6 TRBV25-1 - - CAGSERAREDSPLHF TGTGCCGGCAGTGAACGGGCCCGTGAGGATTCACCCCTCCACTTT
TRBJ2-2 TRBV20-1 once TRBD1 CSARAGQGALDTGELFF TGCAGTGCTAGAGCTGGACAGGGGGCTTTGGACACCGGGGAGCTGTTTTTT
TRBJ2-3 TRBV7-3 - TRBD1 CASSPTGGGSDTQYF TGTGCCAGCAGCCCAACAGGGGGCGGGTCAGATACGCAGTATTTT
TRBJ2-5 TRBV15 many TRBD1 CATSRVPGQGFWKETQYF TGTGCCACCAGCAGAGTCCCGGGACAGGGATTTTGGAAAGAGACCCAGTACTTC
TRBJ2-5 TRBV10-3 few - CAISAVDGRSGETQYF TGTGCCATCAGTGCAGTCGATGGCAGGTCCGGGGAGACCCAGTACTTC
TRBJ1-3 TRBV12-3/TRBV12-4 - TRBD1 CASSFRTGRNTIYF TGTGCCAGCAGTTTTCGGACAGGGAGGAACACCATATATTTT
TRBJ2-3 TRBV3-1 few - CASSQSDRLTDTQYF TGTGCCAGCAGCCAATCAGACAGGCTCACAGATACGCAGTATTTT
TRBJ1-2 TRBV20-1 few - CSARASGYTF TGCAGTGCTAGAGCCTCGGGCTACACCTTC
TRBJ2-5 TRBV7-2 - TRBD2 CASSLVLAGGSGTQYF TGTGCCAGCAGCTTAGTTCTAGCGGGGGGGTCAGGGACCCAGTACTTC
TRBJ1-1 TRBV7-9 - - CASSHTVSDTEAFF TGTGCCAGCAGCCACACGGTCTCGGACACTGAAGCTTTCTTT
TRBJ1-1 TRBV4-3 - - CASSQDGNRATEAFF TGCGCCAGCAGCCAAGATGGCAACCGGGCTACTGAAGCTTTCTTT
TRBJ2-4 TRBV12-3/TRBV12-4 - - CASSSERPAKNIQYF TGTGCCAGCAGTTCGGAGCGCCCTGCCAAAAACATTCAGTACTTC
TRBJ2-1 TRBV6-2/TRBV6-3 - - CASSQTNEQFF TGTGCCAGCAGTCAAACTAATGAGCAGTTCTTC
TRBJ2-2 TRBV9 - - CASSVASRNTGELFF TGTGCCAGCAGCGTAGCTTCGAGGAACACCGGGGAGCTGTTTTTT
TRBJ2-3 TRBV5-1 - TRBD1 CDSSMTGGPSTDTQYF TGCGACAGCAGCATGACAGGGGGCCCTAGCACAGATACGCAGTATTTT
TRBJ1-2 TRBV20-1 many - CSARDRGRVERNYGYTF TGCAGTGCTAGAGATCGGGGCAGGGTTGAAAGGAACTATGGCTACACCTTC
TRBJ1-1 TRBV12-3/TRBV12-4 - TRBD1 CASSGSGTDFAFF TGTGCCAGCAGTGGGTCCGGGACAGACTTTGCTTTCTTT
TRBJ2-2 TRBV4-3 - TRBD1 CASSQDYRGRSGELFF TGCGCCAGCAGCCAAGATTACAGGGGGCGTTCCGGGGAGCTGTTTTTT
TRBJ1-5 TRBV27 few - CASSLSLGDQPQHF TGTGCCAGCAGTTTATCGTTGGGGGATCAGCCCCAGCATTTT
TRBJ2-2 TRBV3-1 - - CASSQDRTAGELFF TGTGCCAGCAGCCAAGACAGGACAGCCGGGGAGCTGTTTTTT
TRBJ2-3 TRBV9 - - CASSLLRVTDTQYF TGTGCCAGCAGCCTCCTGAGGGTCACAGATACGCAGTATTTT
TRBJ1-2 TRBV20-1 - - CSAPPRTPTNYGYTF TGCAGTGCCCCACCGCGGACACCGACCAACTATGGCTACACCTTC
TRBJ2-5 TRBV7-2 few - CASSPQNSGGQETQYF TGTGCCAGCAGCCCACAAAATAGTGGGGGGCAAGAGACCCAGTACTTC
TRBJ2-5 TRBV12-3/TRBV12-4 many - CASSPLSRETQYF TGTGCCAGCAGCCCTCTCTCTAGGGAGACCCAGTACTTC
TRBJ1-5 TRBV6-5 - TRBD1 CASSPRTGGNQPQHF TGTGCCAGCAGTCCAAGGACAGGGGGCAATCAGCCCCAGCATTTT
TRBJ2-4 TRBV20-1 few - CSASGISDIQYF TGCAGTGCTAGTGGTATTTCGGACATTCAGTACTTC
TRBJ2-1 TRBV30 - - CAWSSPQVEQFF TGTGCCTGGAGTTCTCCACAGGTTGAGCAGTTCTTC
TRBJ2-7 TRBV21-1 few - CASSPRGRGAPYNEQYF TGTGCCAGCAGCCCAAGAGGGCGGGGGGCCCCCTACAATGAGCAGTACTTC
TRBJ2-7 TRBV20-1 many - CSASYAYRPYEQYF TGCAGTGCCTCCTACGCGTACCGACCCTACGAGCAGTACTTC
TRBJ1-5 TRBV12-3/TRBV12-4 few TRBD1 CASSPGGSGNQPQHF TGTGCCAGCAGCCCAGGGGGATCGGGCAATCAGCCCCAGCATTTT
TRBJ1-2 TRBV30 - TRBD1 CAWRRQGNVDGYTF TGTGCCTGGAGACGACAGGGGAACGTCGATGGCTACACCTTC
TRBJ2-7 TRBV18 - - CASSPNGVGVTYEQYF TGTGCCAGCTCACCTAACGGGGTTGGGGTTACCTACGAGCAGTACTTC
TRBJ2-3 TRBV5-5 - - CASSLDGITDTQYF TGTGCCAGCAGCTTGGACGGGATCACAGATACGCAGTATTTT
TRBJ2-7 TRBV13 - TRBD1 CASSLYEGALAEQYF TGTGCCAGCAGCTTATATGAGGGGGCGCTAGCCGAGCAGTACTTC
TRBJ1-5 TRBV3-1 many - CASSRGQSNQPQHF TGTGCCAGCAGCCGCGGACAGAGCAATCAGCCCCAGCATTTT
TRBJ1-6 TRBV14 - - CASSSLTGRNSPLHF TGTGCCAGCAGCTCCCTTACCGGACGGAATTCACCCCTCCACTTT
TRBJ2-1 TRBV20-1 - - CSARDRALAYEQFF TGCAGTGCTAGAGATCGGGCTTTAGCGTATGAGCAGTTCTTC
TRBJ2-7 TRBV4-2 few - CASSQDALSYEQYF TGTGCCAGCAGCCAAGATGCCCTTTCATACGAGCAGTACTTC
TRBJ2-7 TRBV5-4 - TRBD1 CASSEPGQGTKEQYF TGTGCCAGCAGCGAACCGGGACAGGGGACAAAAGAGCAGTACTTC
TRBJ1-1 TRBV29-1 - - CSVRGNLNTEAFF TGCAGCGTACGGGGTAACTTGAACACTGAAGCTTTCTTT
TRBJ2-2 TRBV12-3/TRBV12-4 - - CASSFGGWGTGELFF TGTGCCAGCAGTTTTGGGGGCTGGGGCACCGGGGAGCTGTTTTTT
TRBJ2-2 TRBV12-3/TRBV12-4 - - CASSPHAGIGGGELFF TGTGCCAGCAGCCCTCACGCCGGGATCGGTGGGGGGGAGCTGTTTTTT
TRBJ2-4 TRBV2 few - CATKGAKNIQYF TGTGCCACCAAGGGAGCCAAAAACATTCAGTACTTC
TRBJ2-7 TRBV14 - - CASSQVRYEQYF TGTGCCAGCAGCCAAGTTAGGTACGAGCAGTACTTC
TRBJ1-1 TRBV6-6 - TRBD1 CASSYPGQDNMNTEAFF TGTGCCAGCAGTTACCCGGGACAGGATAATATGAACACTGAAGCTTTCTTT